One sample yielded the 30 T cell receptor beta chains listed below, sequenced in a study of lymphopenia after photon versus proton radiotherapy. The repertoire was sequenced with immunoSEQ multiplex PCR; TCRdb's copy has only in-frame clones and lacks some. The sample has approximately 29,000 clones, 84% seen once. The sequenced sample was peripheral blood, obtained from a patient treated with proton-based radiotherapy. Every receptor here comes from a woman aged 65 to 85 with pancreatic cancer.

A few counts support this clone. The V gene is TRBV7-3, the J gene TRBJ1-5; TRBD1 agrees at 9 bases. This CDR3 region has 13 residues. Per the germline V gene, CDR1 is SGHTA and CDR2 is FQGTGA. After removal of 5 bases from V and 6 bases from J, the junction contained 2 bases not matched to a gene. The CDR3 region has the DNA TGTGCCAGCAGCCTGGGACAGGGTCAGCCCCAGCATTTT. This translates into CASSLGQGQPQHF.

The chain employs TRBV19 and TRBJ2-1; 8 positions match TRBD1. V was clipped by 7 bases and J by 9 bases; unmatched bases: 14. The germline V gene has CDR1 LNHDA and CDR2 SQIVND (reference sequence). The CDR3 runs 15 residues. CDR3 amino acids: CASKEDRAGWAEQFF. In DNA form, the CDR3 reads TGTGCCAGTAAAGAGGACAGGGCGGGTTGGGCTGAGCAGTTCTTC. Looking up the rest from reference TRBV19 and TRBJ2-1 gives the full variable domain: DGGITQSPKYLFRKEGQNVTLSCEQNLNHDAMYWYRQDPGQGLRLIYYSQIVNDFQKGDIAEGYSVSREKKESFPLTVTSAQKNPTAFYLCASKEDRAGWAEQFFGPGTRLTVL.

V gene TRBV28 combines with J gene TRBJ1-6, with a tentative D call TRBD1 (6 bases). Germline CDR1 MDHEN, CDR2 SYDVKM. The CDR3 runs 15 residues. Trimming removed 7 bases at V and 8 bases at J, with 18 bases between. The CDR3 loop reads CASIPGGALDSPLHF. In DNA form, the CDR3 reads TGTGCCAGCATCCCGGGGGGGGCGCTGGATTCACCCCTCCACTTT.

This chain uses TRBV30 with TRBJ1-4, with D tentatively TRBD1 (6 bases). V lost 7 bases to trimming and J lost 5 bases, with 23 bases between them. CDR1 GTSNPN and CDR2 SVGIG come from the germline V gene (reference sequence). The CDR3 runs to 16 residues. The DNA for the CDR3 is TGTGCCTCCACGTGGGGGCCCGGGGCCCTCAATGAAAAACTGTTTTTT. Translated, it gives CASTWGPGALNEKLFF.

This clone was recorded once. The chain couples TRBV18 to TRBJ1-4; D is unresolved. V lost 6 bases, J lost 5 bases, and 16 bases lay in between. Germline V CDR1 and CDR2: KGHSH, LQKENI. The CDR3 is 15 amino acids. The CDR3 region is CASSRSSSGNEKLFF. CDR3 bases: TGTGCCAGCTCCCGCAGTTCCTCCGGGAATGAAAAACTGTTTTTT.

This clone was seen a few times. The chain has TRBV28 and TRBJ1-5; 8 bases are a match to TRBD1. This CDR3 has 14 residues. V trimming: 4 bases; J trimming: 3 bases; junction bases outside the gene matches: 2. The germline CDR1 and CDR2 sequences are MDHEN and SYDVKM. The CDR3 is CASSSGGYNQPQHF. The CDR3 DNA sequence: TGTGCCAGCAGTTCAGGGGGCTACAATCAGCCCCAGCATTTT. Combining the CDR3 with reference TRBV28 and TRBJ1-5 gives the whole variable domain DVKVTQSSRYLVKRTGEKVFLECVQDMDHENMFWYRQDPGLGLRLIYFSYDVKMKEKGDIPEGYSVSREKKERFSLILESASTNQTSMYLCASSSGGYNQPQHFGDGTRLSIL.

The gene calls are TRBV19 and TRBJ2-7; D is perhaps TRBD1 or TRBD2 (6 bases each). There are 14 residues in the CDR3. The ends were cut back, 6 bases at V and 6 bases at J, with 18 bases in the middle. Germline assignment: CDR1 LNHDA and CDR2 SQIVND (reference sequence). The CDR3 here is CASRHQGSRGEQYF. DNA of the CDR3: TGTGCCAGTAGACACCAGGGGTCGCGGGGCGAGCAGTACTTC. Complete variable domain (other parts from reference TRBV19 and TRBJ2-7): DGGITQSPKYLFRKEGQNVTLSCEQNLNHDAMYWYRQDPGQGLRLIYYSQIVNDFQKGDIAEGYSVSREKKESFPLTVTSAQKNPTAFYLCASRHQGSRGEQYFGPGTRLTVT.

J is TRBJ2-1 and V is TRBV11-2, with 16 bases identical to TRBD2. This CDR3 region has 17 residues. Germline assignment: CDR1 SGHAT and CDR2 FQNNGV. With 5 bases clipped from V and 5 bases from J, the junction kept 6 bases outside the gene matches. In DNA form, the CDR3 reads TGTGCCAGCAGCCAGGGGACTAGCGGGAGGGCCCACAATGAGCAGTTCTTC. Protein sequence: CASSQGTSGRAHNEQFF. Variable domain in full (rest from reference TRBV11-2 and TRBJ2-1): EAGVAQSPRYKIIEKRQSVAFWCNPISGHATLYWYQQILGQGPKLLIQFQNNGVVDDSQLPKDRFSAERLKGVDSTLKIQPAKLEDSAVYLCASSQGTSGRAHNEQFFGPGTRLTVL.

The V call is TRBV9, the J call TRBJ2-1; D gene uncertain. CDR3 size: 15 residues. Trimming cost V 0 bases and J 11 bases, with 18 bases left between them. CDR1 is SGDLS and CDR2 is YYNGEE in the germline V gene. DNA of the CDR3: TGTGCCAGCAGCGTAGACGGACGTCGGGCCGTTAAGCAGTTCTTC. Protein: CASSVDGRRAVKQFF.

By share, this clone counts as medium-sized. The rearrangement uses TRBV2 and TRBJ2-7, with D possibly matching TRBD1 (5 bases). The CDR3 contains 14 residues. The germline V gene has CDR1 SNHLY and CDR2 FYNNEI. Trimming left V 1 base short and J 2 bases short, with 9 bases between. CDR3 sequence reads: CASSEGGLAYEQYF. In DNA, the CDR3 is TGTGCCAGCAGTGAAGGGGGCCTAGCCTACGAGCAGTACTTC.

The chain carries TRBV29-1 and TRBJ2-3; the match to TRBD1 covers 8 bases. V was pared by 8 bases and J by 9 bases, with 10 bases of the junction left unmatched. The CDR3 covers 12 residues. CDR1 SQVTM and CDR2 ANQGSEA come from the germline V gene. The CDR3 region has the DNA TGCAGCTACTTCTCGGACAGGGTCACGCAGTATTTT. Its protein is CSYFSDRVTQYF.

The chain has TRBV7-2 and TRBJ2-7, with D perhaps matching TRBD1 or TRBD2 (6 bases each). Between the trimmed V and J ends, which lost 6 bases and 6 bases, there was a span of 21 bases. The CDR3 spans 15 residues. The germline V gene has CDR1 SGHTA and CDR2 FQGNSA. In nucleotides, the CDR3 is TGTGCCAGCAGAACCTCGGGGGACACTCCGGTCGAGCAGTACTTC. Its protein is CASRTSGDTPVEQYF.

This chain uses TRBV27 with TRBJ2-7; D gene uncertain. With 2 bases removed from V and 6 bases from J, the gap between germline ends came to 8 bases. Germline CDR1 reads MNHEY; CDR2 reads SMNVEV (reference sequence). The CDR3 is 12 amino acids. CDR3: CASSLPSLEQYF. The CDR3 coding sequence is TGTGCCAGCAGTTTACCCTCCCTCGAGCAGTACTTC.

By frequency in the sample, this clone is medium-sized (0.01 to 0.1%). CDR3 bases: TGTGCCAGCAGCCTCAACAGGGGTGTTAATGAAAAACTGTTTTTT. Translating gives CASSLNRGVNEKLFF. The rearrangement links TRBV5-4 to TRBJ1-4; TRBD1 matches 7 bases. CDR3 length: 15 amino acids. Unmatched junction bases numbered 7, after V lost 4 bases and J lost 4 bases. Per germline, CDR1 SGHNT and CDR2 YYREEE (reference sequence). The variable domain in full, completed from reference TRBV5-4 and TRBJ1-4, reads ETGVTQSPTHLIKTRGQQVTLRCSSQSGHNTVSWYQQALGQGPQFIFQYYREEENGRGNFPPRFSGLQFPNYSSELNVNALELDDSALYLCASSLNRGVNEKLFFGSGTQLSVL.

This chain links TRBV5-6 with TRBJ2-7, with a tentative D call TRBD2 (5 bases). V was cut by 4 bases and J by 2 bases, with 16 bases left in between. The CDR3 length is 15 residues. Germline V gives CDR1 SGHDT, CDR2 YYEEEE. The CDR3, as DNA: TGTGCCAGCAGCGCTAGCTGGAGTTCTCCCTACGAGCAGTACTTC. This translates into CASSASWSSPYEQYF.

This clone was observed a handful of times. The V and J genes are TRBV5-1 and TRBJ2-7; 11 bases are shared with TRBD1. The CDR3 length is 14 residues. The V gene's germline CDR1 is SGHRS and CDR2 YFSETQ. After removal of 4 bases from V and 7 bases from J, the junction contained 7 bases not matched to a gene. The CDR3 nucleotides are TGCGCCAGCAGCAGGGACAGGGGGGTTGGAGAGCAGTACTTC. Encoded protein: CASSRDRGVGEQYF.

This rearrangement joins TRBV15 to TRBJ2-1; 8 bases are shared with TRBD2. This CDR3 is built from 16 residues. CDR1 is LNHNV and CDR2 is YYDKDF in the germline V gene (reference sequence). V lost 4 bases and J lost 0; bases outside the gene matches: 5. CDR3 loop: CATSTPGGGSYNEQFF. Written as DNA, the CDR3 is TGTGCCACCAGCACCCCCGGGGGGGGCTCCTACAATGAGCAGTTCTTC.

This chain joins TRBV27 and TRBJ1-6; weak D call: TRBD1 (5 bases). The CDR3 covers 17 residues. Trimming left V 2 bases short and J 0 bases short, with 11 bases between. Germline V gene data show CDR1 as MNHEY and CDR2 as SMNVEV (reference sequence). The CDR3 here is CASSLIQGSSYNSPLHF. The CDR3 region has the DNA TGTGCCAGCAGTTTAATCCAGGGTAGCTCCTATAATTCACCCCTCCACTTT.

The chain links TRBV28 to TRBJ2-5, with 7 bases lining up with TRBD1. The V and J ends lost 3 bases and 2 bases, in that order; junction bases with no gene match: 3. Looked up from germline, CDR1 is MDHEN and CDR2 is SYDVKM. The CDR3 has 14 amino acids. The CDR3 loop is CASSLGDRQETQYF. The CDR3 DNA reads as TGTGCCAGCAGTTTGGGGGACAGACAAGAGACCCAGTACTTC.

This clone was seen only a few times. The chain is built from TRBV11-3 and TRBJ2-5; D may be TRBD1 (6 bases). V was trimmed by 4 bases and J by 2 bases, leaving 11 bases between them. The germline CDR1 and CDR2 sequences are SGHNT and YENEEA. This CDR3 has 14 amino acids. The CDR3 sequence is CASSSRTEQETQYF. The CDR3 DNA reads TGTGCCAGCAGCTCCCGGACAGAGCAAGAGACCCAGTACTTC.

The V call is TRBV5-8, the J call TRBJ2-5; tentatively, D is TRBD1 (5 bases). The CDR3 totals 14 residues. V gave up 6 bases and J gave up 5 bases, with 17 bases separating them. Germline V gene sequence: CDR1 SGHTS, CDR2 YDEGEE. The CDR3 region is CASNGQGVGETQYF. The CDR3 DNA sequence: TGTGCCAGCAACGGTCAAGGGGTTGGGGAGACCCAGTACTTC.

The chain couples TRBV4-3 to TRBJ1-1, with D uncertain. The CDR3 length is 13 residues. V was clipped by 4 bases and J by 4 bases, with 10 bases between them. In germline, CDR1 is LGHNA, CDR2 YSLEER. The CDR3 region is CASSPDTFTEAFF. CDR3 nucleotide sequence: TGCGCCAGCAGCCCCGACACCTTCACTGAAGCTTTCTTT.

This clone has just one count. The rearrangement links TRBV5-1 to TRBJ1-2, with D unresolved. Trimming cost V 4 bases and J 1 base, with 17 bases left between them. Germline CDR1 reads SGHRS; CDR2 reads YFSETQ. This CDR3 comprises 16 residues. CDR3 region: CASSPNAGTINYGYTF. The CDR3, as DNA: TGCGCCAGCAGCCCAAATGCAGGAACCATTAACTATGGCTACACCTTC.

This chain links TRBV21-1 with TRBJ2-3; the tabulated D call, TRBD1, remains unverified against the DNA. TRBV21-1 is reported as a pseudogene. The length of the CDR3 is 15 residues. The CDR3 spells CASSSSQGTTDTQYF. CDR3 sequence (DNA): TGTGCCAGCAGCAGCTCCCAGGGGACCACAGATACGCAGTATTTT.

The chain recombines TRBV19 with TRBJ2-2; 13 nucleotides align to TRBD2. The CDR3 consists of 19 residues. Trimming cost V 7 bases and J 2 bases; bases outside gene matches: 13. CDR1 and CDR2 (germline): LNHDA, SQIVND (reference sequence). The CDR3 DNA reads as TGTGCCAGTACCCTCGGTCGGACTAGCGGGAGAGTAAACACCGGGGAGCTGTTTTTT. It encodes CASTLGRTSGRVNTGELFF.

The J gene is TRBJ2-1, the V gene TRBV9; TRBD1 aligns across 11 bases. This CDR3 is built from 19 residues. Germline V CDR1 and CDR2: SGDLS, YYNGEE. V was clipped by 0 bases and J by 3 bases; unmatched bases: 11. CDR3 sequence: CASSVEIGGTGGGYNEQFF. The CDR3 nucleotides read TGTGCCAGCAGCGTAGAAATAGGCGGGACAGGGGGTGGCTACAATGAGCAGTTCTTC. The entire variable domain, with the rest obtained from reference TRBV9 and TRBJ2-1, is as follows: DSGVTQTPKHLITATGQRVTLRCSPRSGDLSVYWYQQSLDQGLQFLIQYYNGEERAKGNILERFSAQQFPDLHSELNLSSLELGDSALYFCASSVEIGGTGGGYNEQFFGPGTRLTVL.

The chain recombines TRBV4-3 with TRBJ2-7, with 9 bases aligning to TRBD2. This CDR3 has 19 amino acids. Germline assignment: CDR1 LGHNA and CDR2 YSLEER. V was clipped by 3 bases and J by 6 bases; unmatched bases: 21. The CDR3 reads CASSHLLGGAGGPVGEQYF. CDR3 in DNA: TGCGCCAGCAGCCACCTACTAGGGGGAGCGGGAGGTCCGGTGGGCGAGCAGTACTTC.

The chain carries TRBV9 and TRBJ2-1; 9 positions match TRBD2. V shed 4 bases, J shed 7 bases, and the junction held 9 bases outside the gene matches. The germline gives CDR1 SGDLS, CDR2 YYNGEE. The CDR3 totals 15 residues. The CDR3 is CASSSILAGLNEQFF. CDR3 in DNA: TGTGCCAGCAGCTCCATTCTAGCGGGATTAAATGAGCAGTTCTTC.

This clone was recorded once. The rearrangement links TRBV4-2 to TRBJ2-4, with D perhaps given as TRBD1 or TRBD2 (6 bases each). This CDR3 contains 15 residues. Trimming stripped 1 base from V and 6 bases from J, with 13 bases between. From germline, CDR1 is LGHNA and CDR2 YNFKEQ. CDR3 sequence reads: CASSQVGGLGNIQYF. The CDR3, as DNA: TGTGCCAGCAGCCAAGTGGGGGGCCTGGGAAACATTCAGTACTTC.

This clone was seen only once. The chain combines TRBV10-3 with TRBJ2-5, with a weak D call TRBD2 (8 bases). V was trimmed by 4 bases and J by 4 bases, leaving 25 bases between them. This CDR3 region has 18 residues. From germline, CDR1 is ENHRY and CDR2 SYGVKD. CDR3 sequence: CAISGSRGAGGEGETQYF. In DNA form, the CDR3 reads TGTGCCATCAGTGGGAGCAGGGGGGCGGGAGGAGAAGGAGAGACCCAGTACTTC.